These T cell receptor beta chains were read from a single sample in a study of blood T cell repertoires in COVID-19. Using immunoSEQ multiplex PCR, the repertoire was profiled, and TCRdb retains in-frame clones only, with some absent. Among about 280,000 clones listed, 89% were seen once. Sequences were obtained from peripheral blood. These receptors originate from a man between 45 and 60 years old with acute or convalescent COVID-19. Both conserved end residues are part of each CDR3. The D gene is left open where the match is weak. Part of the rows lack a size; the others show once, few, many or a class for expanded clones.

CDR3 protein: CASRPTGTTNEKLFF
CDR3 DNA: TGTGCCAGCAGACCTACAGGGACAACTAATGAAAAACTGTTTTTT
J gene: TRBJ1-4
D gene: NA
clone size: NA
V gene: TRBV6-4

CDR3 protein: CASKDLGYGYTF
CDR3 DNA: TGTGCCAGTAAGGACTTAGGCTATGGCTACACCTTC
J gene: TRBJ1-2
D gene: NA
clone size: NA
V gene: TRBV6-5

CDR3 protein: CASSSQGSAYEQYF
CDR3 DNA: TGTGCCAGCAGTTCCCAGGGTTCGGCCTACGAGCAGTACTTC
J gene: TRBJ2-7
D gene: NA
clone size: few
V gene: TRBV28

CDR3 protein: CAIRPTGEGEKLFF
CDR3 DNA: TGTGCCATCAGACCGACAGGAGAGGGGGAAAAACTGTTTTTT
J gene: TRBJ1-4
D gene: NA
clone size: NA
V gene: TRBV10-3

CDR3 protein: CASSFYGQSHINSPLHF
CDR3 DNA: TGTGCCAGCAGCTTTTATGGACAGAGCCATATTAATTCACCCCTCCACTTT
J gene: TRBJ1-6
D gene: NA
clone size: few
V gene: TRBV5-6

CDR3 protein: CASSYSGTGDGYGYTF
CDR3 DNA: TGTGCCAGCAGTTACTCCGGGACAGGGGATGGCTATGGCTACACCTTC
J gene: TRBJ1-2
D gene: TRBD1
clone size: NA
V gene: TRBV6-5

CDR3 protein: CASSRRGDSNTGELFF
CDR3 DNA: TGTGCCAGCAGCAGACGGGGGGATTCGAACACCGGGGAGCTGTTTTTT
J gene: TRBJ2-2
D gene: TRBD2
clone size: NA
V gene: TRBV9

CDR3 protein: CASSYRDSVNTEAFF
CDR3 DNA: TGTGCCAGCAGTTACCGAGACAGCGTGAACACTGAAGCTTTCTTT
J gene: TRBJ1-1
D gene: NA
clone size: NA
V gene: TRBV6-5

CDR3 protein: CASSLLSQGNDQPQHF
CDR3 DNA: TGTGCCAGCAGTTTATTGAGTCAGGGGAACGATCAGCCCCAGCATTTT
J gene: TRBJ1-5
D gene: NA
clone size: NA
V gene: TRBV27

CDR3 protein: CASSATNRGLGAFF
CDR3 DNA: TGTGCCAGCAGTGCTACAAACAGGGGGCTAGGAGCTTTCTTT
J gene: TRBJ1-1
D gene: TRBD1
clone size: NA
V gene: TRBV2

CDR3 protein: CASSFGTGRLDQPQHF
CDR3 DNA: TGTGCCAGCAGCTTCGGGACAGGGAGGTTAGATCAGCCCCAGCATTTT
J gene: TRBJ1-5
D gene: TRBD1
clone size: NA
V gene: TRBV5-5

CDR3 protein: CASSSGTKGNQPQHF
CDR3 DNA: TGTGCCAGCAGTTCCGGGACAAAGGGCAATCAGCCCCAGCATTTT
J gene: TRBJ1-5
D gene: NA
clone size: NA
V gene: TRBV27

CDR3 protein: CASRSDGGTSGGGVTGELFF
CDR3 DNA: TGTGCCAGCAGAAGCGATGGAGGGACTAGCGGGGGCGGGGTCACCGGGGAGCTGTTTTTT
J gene: TRBJ2-2
D gene: TRBD2
clone size: NA
V gene: TRBV9

CDR3 protein: CASSQGQINQPQHF
CDR3 DNA: TGTGCCAGCAGCCAGGGACAGATCAATCAGCCCCAGCATTTT
J gene: TRBJ1-5
D gene: TRBD1
clone size: NA
V gene: TRBV9

CDR3 protein: CAISESGSGGSTDTQYF
CDR3 DNA: TGTGCCATCAGTGAGTCCGGAAGCGGGGGGAGCACAGATACGCAGTATTTT
J gene: TRBJ2-3
D gene: TRBD2
clone size: NA
V gene: TRBV10-3

CDR3 protein: CASSIEGARDYGYTF
CDR3 DNA: TGTGCCAGTAGTATAGAAGGGGCCAGAGACTATGGCTACACCTTC
J gene: TRBJ1-2
D gene: NA
clone size: NA
V gene: TRBV19

CDR3 protein: CASSLHFRGDNEQFF
CDR3 DNA: TGTGCCAGCAGCCTTCACTTCCGGGGGGATAATGAGCAGTTCTTC
J gene: TRBJ2-1
D gene: TRBD2
clone size: NA
V gene: TRBV6-6

CDR3 protein: CASSSNRGLETQYF
CDR3 DNA: TGTGCCAGCAGTTCTAACAGGGGGCTAGAGACCCAGTACTTC
J gene: TRBJ2-5
D gene: TRBD1
clone size: NA
V gene: TRBV6-5

CDR3 protein: CSVTWTDNYEQYF
CDR3 DNA: TGCAGCGTTACCTGGACAGATAACTACGAGCAGTACTTC
J gene: TRBJ2-7
D gene: NA
clone size: once
V gene: TRBV29-1